The rows below give T cell receptor beta chains drawn from one sample of a study of CXCR3-negative and CXCR3-positive naive CD8 T cells. Reanalyzing the 5' RACE reads, TCRdb keeps one entry per CDR3 protein, without DNA. In total, the table holds some 140,000 distinct CDR3 sequences. Sequences were obtained from naive CXCR3+ CD8+ T cells from blood. The receptors shown here come from a human donor in good health. Some clones in this sample may be carry-over from other donors' samples. Each CDR3 is given with its conserved first and last residue. Fields, in order: V gene, J gene, CDR3 protein.

V gene: TRBV7-9
J gene: TRBJ1-1
CDR3 protein: CASSSSGGRSEAFF

V gene: TRBV25-1
J gene: TRBJ1-1
CDR3 protein: CASSWGGAWAEAFF

V gene: TRBV3-1
J gene: TRBJ2-7
CDR3 protein: CASSHFDTSDTGLYEQYF

V gene: TRBV6-2/TRBV6-3
J gene: TRBJ2-1
CDR3 protein: CASSYGWTLARNEQFF

V gene: TRBV11-2
J gene: TRBJ2-3
CDR3 protein: CASRTGGSTQYF

V gene: TRBV21-1
J gene: TRBJ2-1
CDR3 protein: CASISSGRSYNEQFF

V gene: TRBV9
J gene: TRBJ2-7
CDR3 protein: CASSGPGAGEQYF

V gene: TRBV28
J gene: TRBJ1-5
CDR3 protein: CASSFEGDYSNQPQHF

V gene: TRBV9
J gene: TRBJ1-3
CDR3 protein: CASSAVGGFSGNTIYF

V gene: TRBV3-1
J gene: TRBJ2-7
CDR3 protein: CASSQGLIGTDRDYEQYF

V gene: TRBV12-3/TRBV12-4
J gene: TRBJ2-1
CDR3 protein: CASSAPGRISYNEQFF

V gene: TRBV5-6
J gene: TRBJ2-3
CDR3 protein: CASSLPRTSTDTQYF

V gene: TRBV5-5
J gene: TRBJ2-3
CDR3 protein: CASSTGPSDTQYF

V gene: TRBV28
J gene: TRBJ1-5
CDR3 protein: CASSAISGAWSNQPQHF

V gene: TRBV12-3/TRBV12-4
J gene: TRBJ2-3
CDR3 protein: CASSFVRTRNTDTQYF

V gene: TRBV12-3/TRBV12-4
J gene: TRBJ1-2
CDR3 protein: CASKLGPPDFYGYTF

V gene: TRBV3-1
J gene: TRBJ2-1
CDR3 protein: CASSHPETSSYNEQFF

V gene: TRBV7-8
J gene: TRBJ2-2
CDR3 protein: CASSPSQANTGELFF

V gene: TRBV7-6
J gene: TRBJ2-7
CDR3 protein: CASSFNSGTVIYEQYF

V gene: TRBV4-3
J gene: TRBJ1-5
CDR3 protein: CASSQGRGTDLVQHF

V gene: TRBV6-4
J gene: TRBJ2-1
CDR3 protein: CASSESGLAVYNEQFF